What follows are 22 T cell receptor beta chains derived from one specimen sequenced in a study of blood T cells in healthy people across ages. A second PCR of about 6 to 11 cycles used a sample-barcoded 5' primer and a J-beta primer mix. TCRdb recomputed calls from the 5' RACE reads with MiXCR, one row per CDR3 protein. The sample contains 1.5 million to 2 million distinct CDR3 sequences, about two fifths of which appear only once. Sequencing was performed on blood. The receptors here all came from a human donor in good health.

This chain joins TRBV29-1 and TRBJ1-1; D is ambiguous. V lost 2 bases and J 4 bases, leaving 5 bases between the germline ends. The CDR3 contains 11 residues. CDR1 SQVTM and CDR2 ANQGSEA come from the germline V gene. This CDR3 is CSVEKATEAFF. Written as DNA, the CDR3 is TGCAGCGTTGAAAAGGCCACTGAAGCTTTCTTT. Supplemented by reference TRBV29-1 and TRBJ1-1, the full variable domain reads SAVISQKPSRDICQRGTSLTIQCQVDSQVTMMFWYRQQPGQSLTLIATANQGSEATYESGFVIDKFPISRPNLTFSTLTVSNMSPEDSSIYLCSVEKATEAFFGQGTRLTVV.

The chain uses TRBV7-2 and TRBJ2-5; a weak D match, TRBD2 (6 bases). The ends were cut back, 5 bases at V and 2 bases at J, with 21 bases in the middle. The V gene's germline CDR1 is SGHTA and CDR2 FQGNSA. The CDR3 is made up of 17 amino acids. The CDR3 DNA sequence: TGTGCCAGCAGCCCCCCATGGGGGGTCAGACCACAAGAGACCCAGTACTTC. This encodes CASSPPWGVRPQETQYF.

This clonotype has just a few counts. This chain joins TRBV29-1 and TRBJ1-5; the D gene is possibly TRBD1 (5 bases). Trimming shortened V by 3 bases and J by 0 bases, and 9 bases separated the two germline ends. The CDR3 length is 14 residues. Germline V gene data show CDR1 as SQVTM and CDR2 as ANQGSEA. The CDR3 DNA reads as TGCAGCGTTGACGGGGGAGATAGCAATCAGCCCCAGCATTTT. Its translation: CSVDGGDSNQPQHF.

The CDR3 loop is CASSPEGTAGYGYTF. The DNA of the CDR3 is TGTGCCAGCAGCCCTGAGGGGACAGCCGGCTATGGCTACACCTTC. The chain carries TRBV3-1 and TRBJ1-2, with TRBD1 identical over 7 bases. Germline CDR1 and CDR2: LGHDT and YNNKEL (reference sequence). Trimming removed 4 bases from V and 4 bases from J; junction bases left unmatched: 9. There are 15 residues in the CDR3.

The gene calls are TRBV12-3 or TRBV12-4 and TRBJ1-6; D is unresolved. The CDR3 covers 14 residues. The germline V and J ends were trimmed by 7 bases and 7 bases, with 14 bases remaining between them. CDR3 region: CASTVLAGNSPLHF. The CDR3, as DNA: TGTGCCAGCACTGTATTAGCGGGCAATTCACCCCTCCACTTT.

A few counts support this clonotype. This chain connects TRBV4-3 to TRBJ2-7; TRBD2 matches 8 bases. The CDR3 consists of 18 residues. V dropped 0 bases and J dropped 2; count of bases not matched to a gene: 12. Per germline, CDR1 LGHNA and CDR2 YSLEER. DNA of the CDR3: TGCGCCAGCAGCCAAGATCGGGTTAGCGGGGCGACTACCTACGAGCAGTACTTC. It is translated as CASSQDRVSGATTYEQYF.

The chain is built from TRBV5-1 and TRBJ2-5; 8 bases are shared with TRBD2. V was pared by 4 bases and J by 10 bases, with 15 bases of the junction left unmatched. This CDR3 comprises 15 residues. Germline CDR1 is SGHRS and CDR2 is YFSETQ. The CDR3: CASSPTARGALDQYF. The CDR3 DNA reads as TGCGCCAGCAGCCCAACGGCGCGGGGGGCCCTCGACCAGTACTTC.

The J gene is TRBJ2-6, the V gene TRBV10-3, with a tentative D call TRBD2 (5 bases). This CDR3 has 15 amino acids. Deletions cut 4 bases from V and 1 base from J, with 8 bases between. Germline V gene data show CDR1 as ENHRY and CDR2 as SYGVKD. Here the CDR3 reads CAISGGMSGANVLTF. The CDR3 coding sequence is TGTGCCATCAGTGGAGGGATGTCTGGGGCCAACGTCCTGACTTTC.

The chain recombines TRBV7-9 with TRBJ1-2; D remains ambiguous. The ends were cut back, 0 bases at V and 4 bases at J, with 6 bases in the middle. Germline CDR1 and CDR2: SEHNR and FQNEAQ (reference sequence). The length of the CDR3 is 13 residues. CDR3: CASSLANSYGYTF. The CDR3 nucleotides are TGTGCCAGCAGCTTAGCCAACTCCTATGGCTACACCTTC.

The chain is built from TRBV5-6 and TRBJ1-1, with no clear D. V lost 1 base to trimming and J lost 0 bases, with 16 bases between them. The CDR3 extends over 17 amino acids. Germline V gene lookup returns CDR1 SGHDT and CDR2 YYEEEE. The CDR3 bases are TGTGCCAGCAGCTTGCTTTCCGGGATTTCCTTGAACACTGAAGCTTTCTTT. Translated, it gives CASSLLSGISLNTEAFF.

The sample holds many counts of this clonotype. CDR3 region: CASSQYKFFGDSLAKNIQYF. The CDR3 DNA reads TGCGCCAGCAGCCAATATAAGTTTTTCGGGGACAGCCTAGCCAAAAACATTCAGTACTTC. This chain uses TRBV4-3 with TRBJ2-4; 7 bases fit TRBD1. Trimming cost V 2 bases and J 0 bases; bases outside gene matches: 16. The CDR3 consists of 20 residues. The V gene's germline CDR1 is LGHNA and CDR2 YSLEER.

This clonotype was picked up a small number of times. DNA of the CDR3: TGTGCCAGCAGCCCCACTAGACAGGGATTGGGATATGGCTACACCTTC. Protein sequence: CASSPTRQGLGYGYTF. The chain has TRBV7-8 and TRBJ1-2, with TRBD1 identical over 7 bases. V was pared by 5 bases and J by 5 bases, with 14 bases of the junction left unmatched. Germline V gives CDR1 SGHVS, CDR2 FQNEAQ. The CDR3 totals 16 residues.

The V call is TRBV7-3, the J call TRBJ1-1; 7 bases are shared with TRBD1. The CDR3 has 15 amino acids. Germline V gives CDR1 SGHTA, CDR2 FQGTGA. V shed 5 bases and J 5 bases; nucleotides not matched to a gene: 11. The CDR3 is CASSRQPGQKTEAFF. The CDR3 DNA follows: TGTGCCAGCAGCAGACAACCGGGACAGAAAACTGAAGCTTTCTTT.

This clonotype has just one count. The gene calls are TRBV4-2 and TRBJ2-1; TRBD2 matches 9 bases. The CDR3 has 16 amino acids. Trimming took 3 bases from V and 5 from J; bases not matched to a gene: 8. Germline lookup yields CDR1 LGHNA and CDR2 YNFKEQ. The CDR3 is CASSQNIAGANNEQFF. Written as DNA, the CDR3 is TGTGCCAGCAGCCAGAATATAGCGGGGGCAAACAATGAGCAGTTCTTC.

This clonotype was observed a handful of times. This sequence joins TRBV29-1 and TRBJ2-1, with TRBD2 identical over 13 bases. The trim removed 4 bases at V and 0 bases at J, leaving 6 bases unmatched. CDR1 and CDR2 from the germline V gene are SQVTM and ANQGSEA. This CDR3 contains 17 residues. The DNA for the CDR3 is TGCAGCGTTGGAAGAGGACTAGCGGGAGACTCCTACAATGAGCAGTTCTTC. The encoded protein is CSVGRGLAGDSYNEQFF.

A few counts support this clonotype. The chain carries TRBV7-2 and TRBJ2-3; D is unclear. The CDR3 is 11 amino acids. Per germline, CDR1 SGHTA and CDR2 FQGNSA. With 1 base removed from V and 14 bases from J, the gap between germline ends came to 10 bases. Written as DNA, the CDR3 is TGTGCCAGCAGCTTAGTTTCTCGGCCGTATTTT. It is translated as CASSLVSRPYF.

On this clonotype itself: One base away lies a much larger clone, so this may be a sequencing read error. The chain joins TRBV5-1 to TRBJ2-4; 7 bases map to TRBD1. The CDR3 covers 14 residues. V lost 3 bases, J lost 16 bases, and 16 bases stayed unmatched. The germline CDR1 and CDR2 sequences are SGHRS and YFSETQ. The CDR3 sequence is CASSYRDSSYEHYF. DNA of the CDR3: TGCGCCAGCAGCTACCGGGACAGCTCCTACGAGCACTACTTC.

The V call is TRBV7-2, the J call TRBJ2-3, with D unclear. Trimming removed 2 bases from V and 0 bases from J, with 12 bases in between. There are 16 residues in the CDR3. Germline CDR1 is SGHTA and CDR2 is FQGNSA. The CDR3 DNA sequence: TGTGCCAGCAGCTTAAGGGCAGCTTCTAGCACAGATACGCAGTATTTT. The encoded protein is CASSLRAASSTDTQYF.

At least ten counts were recorded for this clonotype. The genes are TRBV20-1 and TRBJ2-3, with D perhaps TRBD1 (5 bases). The germline V gene encodes CDR1 DFQATT and CDR2 SNEGSKA (reference sequence). The CDR3 is 14 residues long. Trimming shortened V by 0 bases and J by 1 base, and 8 bases separated the two germline ends. CDR3 protein: CSARDLRGTDTQYF. The CDR3 DNA reads as TGCAGTGCTAGAGATCTCAGGGGCACAGATACGCAGTATTTT.

This clonotype was observed a handful of times. V and J are TRBV7-8 and TRBJ2-5; D remains unclear. Trimming removed 5 bases from V and 1 base from J, with 11 bases in between. This CDR3 spans 14 amino acids. CDR1 is SGHVS and CDR2 is FQNEAQ in the germline V gene. The DNA for the CDR3 is TGTGCCAGCAGCGCAGGTCTTATCCAAGAGACCCAGTACTTC. Its translation: CASSAGLIQETQYF.

This clonotype was picked up a small number of times. V and J are TRBV9 and TRBJ2-3; 13 nucleotides match TRBD2. V lost 0 bases, J lost 2 bases, and 12 bases stayed unmatched. From germline, CDR1 is SGDLS and CDR2 YYNGEE. The CDR3 has 20 residues. Here the CDR3 DNA reads TGTGCCAGCAGCGTAGGCTATGGGACTAGCGGGGCCCTACCCACAGATACGCAGTATTTT. This sequence encodes CASSVGYGTSGALPTDTQYF.

V gene TRBV13 combines with J gene TRBJ2-1; D may be TRBD2 (6 bases). The CDR3 covers 17 residues. Per the germline V gene, CDR1 is PRHDT and CDR2 is FYEKMQ (reference sequence). The V and J ends lost 0 bases and 5 bases respectively, with 17 bases between them. The CDR3 sequence: CASSLGESWGTHNEQFF. The CDR3 DNA follows: TGTGCCAGCAGCTTAGGCGAATCCTGGGGGACTCACAATGAGCAGTTCTTC. Full variable domain (missing parts from reference TRBV13 and TRBJ2-1): AAGVIQSPRHLIKEKRETATLKCYPIPRHDTVYWYQQGPGQDPQFLISFYEKMQSDKGSIPDRFSAQQFSDYHSELNMSSLELGDSALYFCASSLGESWGTHNEQFFGPGTRLTVL.